Each of the 13 T cell receptor beta chains below was sequenced from the same sample in a study of graft-versus-host responses after intestinal transplantation. These TCRs' antigens remain unknown. Sequenced by immunoSEQ multiplex PCR; TCRdb stores in-frame clones only, minus some. Of about 88,000 clones listed, less than 95% are singletons. The sample here was unstimulated CD4+ T cells sorted from spleen or lymph node cells, taken before transplant. These receptors all come from a human donor who was the organ donor for an intestinal transplant.

The chain uses TRBV10-3 and TRBJ2-2, with a weak D call TRBD1 (5 bases). Germline lookup yields CDR1 ENHRY and CDR2 SYGVKD. The CDR3 length is 14 residues. Trimming shortened V by 4 bases and J by 1 base, and 7 bases separated the two germline ends. The CDR3 is CAISVTGNTGELFF. CDR3 nucleotide sequence: TGTGCCATCAGTGTAACAGGGAACACCGGGGAGCTGTTTTTT.

The chain employs TRBV29-1 and TRBJ1-4, with D perhaps matching TRBD1 (5 bases). Germline V gene lookup returns CDR1 SQVTM and CDR2 ANQGSEA. The CDR3 spans 13 residues. V gave up 4 bases and J gave up 10 bases, with 16 bases separating them. CDR3 nucleotides: TGCAGCGTTGGGACATCCCCAGTGGGAAAACTGTTTTTT. It specifies CSVGTSPVGKLFF.

The J gene is TRBJ2-3, the V gene TRBV6-5; 7 positions agree with TRBD2. CDR3 length: 15 residues. V lost 5 bases to trimming and J lost 2 bases; unmatched junction nucleotides: 7. Germline V gives CDR1 MNHEY, CDR2 SVGAGI. The CDR3 DNA follows: TGTGCCAGCAGTGGGCTAGCGGTTATCACAGATACGCAGTATTTT. Protein product: CASSGLAVITDTQYF.

The CDR3 spells CASSPRSRGDEKLFF. The CDR3 DNA follows: TGTGCCAGCAGTCCAAGGTCCAGGGGGGATGAAAAACTGTTTTTT. The chain employs TRBV4-2 and TRBJ1-4; 7 nucleotides agree with TRBD1. CDR3 size: 15 residues. Trimming at V came to 6 bases and at J to 6 bases, leaving 10 bases not matched to a gene. Germline V gives CDR1 LGHNA, CDR2 YNFKEQ.

In this sample, this clone turned up once. The rearrangement uses TRBV5-1 and TRBJ2-7; tentative D call: TRBD2 (7 bases). The CDR3 totals 15 residues. V lost 7 bases, J lost 5 bases, and 22 bases lay in between. The V gene's germline CDR1 is SGHRS and CDR2 YFSETQ. The CDR3 bases are TGCGCCAGCGGAATAGAGGGGGGGCGACAAGACGAGCAGTACTTC. Protein: CASGIEGGRQDEQYF.

This clone was detected a few times. The chain has TRBV6-1 and TRBJ1-1, with D unclear. The V gene's germline CDR1 is MNHNS and CDR2 SASEGT. V was clipped by 6 bases and J by 1 base, with 9 bases between them. This CDR3 spans 13 amino acids. The CDR3 bases are TGTGCCAGCAGCCAAGAGGGGAACACTGAAGCTTTCTTT. Its protein is CASSQEGNTEAFF.

The chain links TRBV28 to TRBJ1-1; 7 bases line up with TRBD1. This CDR3 has 16 amino acids. The V gene end was trimmed by 5 bases and the J gene end by 1 base; junction bases not matched to a gene: 10. Germline CDR1 reads MDHEN; CDR2 reads SYDVKM. The CDR3 reads CASSVLTGRRNTEAFF. CDR3 in DNA: TGTGCCAGCAGTGTACTGACAGGGCGAAGGAACACTGAAGCTTTCTTT.

The chain employs TRBV9 and TRBJ2-2; 11 nucleotides line up with TRBD2. The CDR3 runs 17 residues. Losses at the gene ends were 0 bases for V and 4 bases for J; bases not matched to a gene: 5. CDR1 and CDR2 from the germline V gene are SGDLS and YYNGEE. CDR3 amino acids: CASSVEGLAGGTGELFF. In DNA form, the CDR3 reads TGTGCCAGCAGCGTAGAAGGGCTAGCGGGGGGCACCGGGGAGCTGTTTTTT.

CDR3 protein: CASSILWGEGTEAFF. The CDR3 DNA is TGCGCCAGCAGCATCCTGTGGGGGGAGGGCACTGAAGCTTTCTTT. This sequence joins TRBV5-1 and TRBJ1-1, with D maybe TRBD1 (5 bases). CDR1 SGHRS and CDR2 YFSETQ come from the germline V gene. The ends were cut back, 4 bases at V and 4 bases at J, with 17 bases in the middle. This CDR3 spans 15 amino acids.

The chain uses TRBV11-2 and TRBJ2-1; D perhaps matches TRBD2 (5 bases). Germline V gives CDR1 SGHAT, CDR2 FQNNGV. This CDR3 spans 14 amino acids. Trimming pared 5 bases from V and 7 bases from J, leaving 15 bases between. The CDR3 here is CASSLYHGENEQFF. CDR3 DNA sequence: TGTGCCAGCAGCCTATACCACGGGGAGAATGAGCAGTTCTTC.

V is TRBV11-2 and J is TRBJ1-2; D might be TRBD1 (5 bases). Between the trimmed V and J ends, which lost 1 base and 6 bases, there was a span of 12 bases. CDR1 is SGHAT, CDR2 FQNNGV, per germline. The CDR3 is 14 amino acids. Here the CDR3 reads CASSLGWTGDGYTF. CDR3 coding DNA: TGTGCCAGCAGCTTAGGATGGACGGGGGATGGCTACACCTTC.

J is TRBJ2-5 and V is TRBV11-2; unclear D gene. The CDR3 is 14 amino acids. Per germline, CDR1 SGHAT and CDR2 FQNNGV. Trimming shortened V by 5 bases and J by 1 base, and 11 bases separated the two germline ends. Here the CDR3 DNA reads TGTGCCAGCAGCCCCCAGAAGTCCCAAGAGACCCAGTACTTC. Its translation is CASSPQKSQETQYF.

The genes are TRBV10-1 and TRBJ2-5; 7 nucleotides agree with TRBD1. In germline, CDR1 is WNHNN, CDR2 SYGVQD (reference sequence). The junction had 2 bases not matched to a gene; V was cut back by 6 bases and J by 1 base. The CDR3 covers 13 residues. The CDR3 loop reads CASSAGGQETQYF. CDR3 nucleotides: TGCGCCAGCAGCGCAGGGGGCCAAGAGACCCAGTACTTC.